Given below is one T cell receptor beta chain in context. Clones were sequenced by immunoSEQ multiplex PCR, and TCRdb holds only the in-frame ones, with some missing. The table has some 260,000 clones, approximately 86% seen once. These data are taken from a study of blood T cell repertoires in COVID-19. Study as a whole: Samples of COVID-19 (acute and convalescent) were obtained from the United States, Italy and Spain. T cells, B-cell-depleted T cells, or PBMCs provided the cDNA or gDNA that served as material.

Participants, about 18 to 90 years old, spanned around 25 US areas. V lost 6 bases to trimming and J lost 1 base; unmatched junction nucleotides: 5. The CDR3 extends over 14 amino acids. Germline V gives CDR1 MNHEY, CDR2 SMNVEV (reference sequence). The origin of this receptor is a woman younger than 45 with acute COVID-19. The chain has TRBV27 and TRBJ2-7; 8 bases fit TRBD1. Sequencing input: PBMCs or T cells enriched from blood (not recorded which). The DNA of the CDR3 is TGTGCCAGCAGGATCCGGGACAGGTCCTACGAGCAGTACTTC. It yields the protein CASRIRDRSYEQYF.